This TCR beta chain was captured in a study of tumor-infiltrating lymphocytes in primary liver carcinoma. This CDR3 has 14 residues. In germline, CDR1 is SGHAT, CDR2 FQDESV (reference sequence). TCR beta cDNA was prepared out of around 460 ng total RNA by means of a constant-region primer. Employing slightly modified ARM-PCR, three nested multiplex PCR rounds were run, and these gave rise to the TCR beta libraries. Each of the first two PCR rounds ran roughly 9 cycles with TRBV1-TRBV30 forward and C-beta reverse primers. MiXCR was run by TCRdb on the multiplex PCR reads, yielding one entry per CDR3 protein. The table has tens of thousands of distinct CDR3 sequences, less than 80% seen once. On this clonotype: Germline is not matched at one junction end, which may reflect a read error.

Total RNA and DNA came together from roughly 20-30 mg of bulk tissue without cell sorting. The specimen was liver tumor tissue from sampling region 5. Subset indicated: tumor region T5, tumor centre. The receptor comes from a man aged 40-55 years with primary liver carcinoma and hepatitis B virus infection. The gene calls are TRBV11-1 and TRBJ2-2, with a tentative D call TRBD1 (6 bases). CDR3 sequence (DNA): TGTGCCAACAGCCTTGCAGGGGTTACCGGGGAGCTGTTCTTT. Its translation: CANSLAGVTGELFF.